Below, 30 T cell receptor beta chains from the same sample are listed, as sequenced in a study of PD-1 blockade in classical Hodgkin lymphoma. Each and every patient relapsed after autologous stem cell transplantation, and patients got differing brentuximab vedotin exposure. Measured with immunoSEQ multiplex PCR; TCRdb has only the in-frame clones, and not every one. The data show 55,000 to 65,000 clones, around 91% seen once. The sequencing here drew on peripheral blood mononuclear cells (PBMCs), taken at baseline. The receptors originated from a human donor with classical Hodgkin lymphoma.

The chain joins TRBV27 to TRBJ2-7, with 8 bases lining up with TRBD2. The V gene end was trimmed by 3 bases and the J gene end by 4 bases; junction bases not matched to a gene: 5. The CDR3 totals 14 residues. Germline V gene lookup returns CDR1 MNHEY and CDR2 SMNVEV (reference sequence). The CDR3 sequence is CASSLGLGRYEQYF. CDR3 bases: TGTGCCAGCAGTTTGGGACTAGGGCGGTACGAGCAGTACTTC.

J is TRBJ1-3 and V is TRBV9; D not resolved. Trimming removed 0 bases from V and 1 base from J, with 2 bases in between. The CDR3 has 13 residues. CDR1 is SGDLS and CDR2 is YYNGEE in the germline V gene. The CDR3 coding sequence is TGTGCCAGCAGCGTAGGGTCTGGAAACACCATATATTTT. It codes for CASSVGSGNTIYF. The full variable domain, rest sourced from reference TRBV9 and TRBJ1-3, is DSGVTQTPKHLITATGQRVTLRCSPRSGDLSVYWYQQSLDQGLQFLIQYYNGEERAKGNILERFSAQQFPDLHSELNLSSLELGDSALYFCASSVGSGNTIYFGEGSWLTVV.

The rearrangement joins TRBV30 to TRBJ1-1; 11 nucleotides agree with TRBD1. The ends lost 5 bases at V and 4 bases at J; junction bases unmatched: 0. The CDR3 loop spans 12 amino acids. The germline CDR1 and CDR2 sequences are GTSNPN and SVGIG (reference sequence). The CDR3 is CAWGTGGTEAFF. The CDR3 DNA reads TGTGCCTGGGGGACAGGGGGCACTGAAGCTTTCTTT.

In this sample, this clone turned up once. V gene TRBV14 combines with J gene TRBJ2-7; 9 nucleotides agree with TRBD1. From germline, CDR1 is SGHDN and CDR2 FVKESK. The CDR3 runs to 16 residues. The V segment lost 1 base and the J segment 5 bases; nucleotides outside the gene matches: 9. The CDR3, as DNA: TGTGCCAGCAGCCAAGCTCTGAAGGGACAGGGCGACGAGCAGTACTTC. Translating gives CASSQALKGQGDEQYF.

As concerns this clone: At one end, the junction sequence differs from germline, possibly due to a read error. This chain connects TRBV7-7 to TRBJ1-3, with no clear D. From germline, CDR1 is SSHAT and CDR2 FNYEAQ (reference sequence). The CDR3 length is 15 residues. CDR3 in amino acids: CASSLDRGTGNTIYF. As DNA, the CDR3 is TGTGCTAGCAGCTTAGATCGGGGAACTGGAAACACCATATATTTT.

V gene TRBV2 combines with J gene TRBJ2-7; D perhaps matches TRBD1 (5 bases). V gave up 2 bases and J gave up 2 bases, with 10 bases separating them. The CDR3 contains 14 residues. The germline gives CDR1 SNHLY, CDR2 FYNNEI. The chain's CDR3 is CASSERGTTYEQYF. CDR3 bases: TGTGCCAGCAGTGAAAGGGGAACAACCTACGAGCAGTACTTC.

This clone has just a few counts. V and J are TRBV6-1 and TRBJ2-5; 10 nucleotides line up with TRBD2. J was trimmed by 13 bases and V by 1 base; bases with no gene match: 12. Germline-derived CDR1 and CDR2 are MNHNS and SASEGT. This CDR3 has 15 amino acids. CDR3: CASSEEGSGGREGYF. The CDR3 coding sequence is TGTGCCAGCAGTGAAGAGGGTAGCGGGGGGCGCGAGGGGTACTTC.

The chain combines TRBV5-4 with TRBJ2-3; tentative D call: TRBD1 (5 bases). The CDR3 loop spans 15 amino acids. Germline V gives CDR1 SGHNT, CDR2 YYREEE (reference sequence). Trimming stripped 4 bases from V and 0 bases from J, with 12 bases between. CDR3 DNA sequence: TGTGCCAGCAGCGGGGCCGCTAGGAGCACAGATACGCAGTATTTT. It is translated as CASSGAARSTDTQYF.

The gene calls are TRBV5-6 and TRBJ2-5; D not certain. Trimming removed 4 bases from V and 4 bases from J, with 11 bases in between. Germline values: CDR1 SGHDT, CDR2 YYEEEE. This CDR3 has 13 amino acids. The CDR3 nucleotides are TGTGCCAGCAGCCTAGGGCTCCGAGAGACCCAGTACTTC. Its protein product is CASSLGLRETQYF.

The chain employs TRBV7-9 and TRBJ1-5; tentatively, D is TRBD1 (6 bases). Trimming removed 6 bases at V and 5 bases at J, with 14 bases between. The CDR3 is 14 amino acids. The V gene's germline CDR1 is SEHNR and CDR2 FQNEAQ (reference sequence). CDR3 DNA sequence: TGTGCCAGCAGTGCCAGGGGAGTCGATCAGCCCCAGCATTTT. It specifies CASSARGVDQPQHF.

The chain employs TRBV11-2 and TRBJ2-4, with D perhaps TRBD1 or TRBD2 (5 bases each). CDR3 length: 15 amino acids. With 2 bases removed from V and 10 bases from J, the gap between germline ends came to 18 bases. Germline CDR1 reads SGHAT; CDR2 reads FQNNGV. The CDR3 region has the DNA TGTGCCAGCAGCTTACGCCGGGACGCCGCATCGATTCAGTACTTC. Its protein product is CASSLRRDAASIQYF.

The gene calls are TRBV30 and TRBJ1-4, with 11 bases aligning to TRBD1. Germline V gene sequence: CDR1 GTSNPN, CDR2 SVGIG (reference sequence). CDR3 length: 14 residues. V dropped 5 bases and J dropped 7; count of bases not matched to a gene: 6. The CDR3 DNA sequence: TGTGCCTGGGGAGCGGGACAGGGGGTTGAAAAACTGTTTTTT. Translated: CAWGAGQGVEKLFF.

The CDR3 loop is CASSPYEGPNTGELFF. For the CDR3, the DNA is TGTGCCAGCAGCCCCTATGAGGGCCCGAACACCGGGGAGCTGTTTTTT. The chain recombines TRBV5-6 with TRBJ2-2; maybe TRBD2 (5 bases). The germline V gene encodes CDR1 SGHDT and CDR2 YYEEEE. V lost 4 bases and J lost 0, with 13 bases in between. This CDR3 has 16 residues.

V and J are TRBV30 and TRBJ2-7; D unresolved. This CDR3 comprises 11 residues. Germline V lookup: CDR1 GTSNPN, CDR2 SVGIG (reference sequence). Between the trimmed V and J ends, which lost 5 bases and 6 bases, there was a span of 11 bases. The CDR3 loop is CAWAPFSEQYF. The CDR3 DNA reads as TGTGCCTGGGCCCCATTTTCCGAGCAGTACTTC.

In DNA form, the CDR3 reads TGTGCCAGCAGCCCCTCACTTTGGGGGGATGAGCAGTTCTTC. Protein: CASSPSLWGDEQFF. The rearrangement links TRBV14 to TRBJ2-1; weak D call: TRBD2 (6 bases). The CDR3 loop spans 14 amino acids. Germline V gives CDR1 SGHDN, CDR2 FVKESK. V shed 4 bases and J shed 8 bases, with 15 bases lying between them.

This clone was found a few times. The chain couples TRBV21-1 to TRBJ1-5. TRBV21-1 is given as a pseudogene. This CDR3 spans 15 amino acids. In DNA form, the CDR3 reads TGTGCCAGCAGCAAACCCCCTGAGGGGAATCAGCCCCAGCATTTT. Protein: CASSKPPEGNQPQHF.

The genes are TRBV5-1 and TRBJ2-4; possible D gene TRBD1, 7 bases. Germline V lookup: CDR1 SGHRS, CDR2 YFSETQ. The CDR3 runs to 17 residues. Trimming pared 0 bases from V and 2 bases from J, leaving 15 bases between. In nucleotides, the CDR3 is TGCGCCAGCAGCTTGGCCCATGGAGGGGGCTCCAAAAACATTCAGTACTTC. Translation gives CASSLAHGGGSKNIQYF.

J is TRBJ1-2 and V is TRBV28; D unclear. The V gene lost 4 bases and the J gene lost 4 bases, with 7 bases spanning the gap. This CDR3 is built from 12 residues. The germline gives CDR1 MDHEN, CDR2 SYDVKM. CDR3: CASSSHSYGYTF. The CDR3 coding sequence is TGTGCCAGCAGTTCACACAGCTATGGCTACACCTTC.

The chain carries TRBV11-2 and TRBJ1-2, with 9 bases fitting TRBD1. Germline trimming cut 1 base from V and 2 bases from J; bases unmatched to any gene: 8. Germline CDR1 reads SGHAT; CDR2 reads FQNNGV. The CDR3 covers 17 residues. The CDR3 sequence: CASSLVLTGGWNYGYTF. CDR3 coding DNA: TGTGCCAGCAGCTTAGTCCTTACAGGGGGCTGGAACTATGGCTACACCTTC. Combining the CDR3 with reference TRBV11-2 and TRBJ1-2 gives the whole variable domain EAGVAQSPRYKIIEKRQSVAFWCNPISGHATLYWYQQILGQGPKLLIQFQNNGVVDDSQLPKDRFSAERLKGVDSTLKIQPAKLEDSAVYLCASSLVLTGGWNYGYTFGSGTRLTVV.

The V call is TRBV6-5, the J call TRBJ2-2; 10 nucleotides align to TRBD1. Unmatched junction bases numbered 11, after V lost 7 bases and J lost 9 bases. There are 15 residues in the CDR3. Germline V lookup: CDR1 MNHEY, CDR2 SVGAGI. The CDR3 sequence is CASTLSKTGGRELFF. The CDR3 bases are TGTGCCAGCACCCTGAGTAAGACAGGGGGCAGGGAGCTGTTTTTT.

This chain links TRBV27 with TRBJ2-7; D uncertain. Germline V gives CDR1 MNHEY, CDR2 SMNVEV (reference sequence). The V end lost 6 bases, the J end lost 2 bases, and 8 bases lay between the germline ends. The length of the CDR3 is 12 residues. The CDR3 DNA reads as TGTGCCAGCAGAAACACTGCCTACGAGCAGTACTTC. It codes for CASRNTAYEQYF.

The rearrangement links TRBV6-5 to TRBJ1-1, with a tentative D call TRBD1 (5 bases). CDR3 length: 13 residues. Germline values: CDR1 MNHEY, CDR2 SVGAGI. V was shortened by 6 bases and J by 2 bases, with 10 bases between the two germline ends. The CDR3: CASSSGGNTEAFF. In DNA, the CDR3 is TGTGCCAGCAGCTCCGGGGGTAACACTGAAGCTTTCTTT.

J is TRBJ1-2 and V is TRBV2; tentative D call: TRBD1 (5 bases). Germline lookup yields CDR1 SNHLY and CDR2 FYNNEI. CDR3 size: 15 residues. Trimming took 1 base from V and 4 from J, leaving 13 bases between them. CDR3 sequence reads: CASSEGRQGAYGYTF. The CDR3 DNA sequence: TGTGCCAGCAGTGAAGGGCGCCAGGGCGCCTATGGCTACACCTTC.

Only one count was recorded for this clone. V is TRBV5-6 and J is TRBJ2-7; a weak D match, TRBD2 (6 bases). Germline V lookup: CDR1 SGHDT, CDR2 YYEEEE. Trimming removed 4 bases at V and 2 bases at J, with 7 bases between. The CDR3 is 12 residues long. CDR3 sequence (DNA): TGTGCCAGCAGCGGAGGGACCTACGAGCAGTACTTC. It yields the protein CASSGGTYEQYF.

This chain connects TRBV6-5 to TRBJ2-2; TRBD2 might be the D (5 bases). Germline V gene sequence: CDR1 MNHEY, CDR2 SVGAGI. Trimming shortened V by 2 bases and J by 0 bases, and 7 bases separated the two germline ends. The CDR3 extends over 15 amino acids. For the CDR3, the DNA is TGTGCCAGCAGTTACGGGAGAGCGAACACCGGGGAGCTGTTTTTT. Its protein product is CASSYGRANTGELFF.

The V call is TRBV5-1, the J call TRBJ2-1, with TRBD2 as a possible D gene (6 bases). Per germline, CDR1 SGHRS and CDR2 YFSETQ. V lost 5 bases and J 7 bases, leaving 13 bases between the germline ends. The CDR3 is 13 amino acids. The CDR3 sequence is CASRVLAENEQFF. CDR3 nucleotides: TGCGCCAGCAGGGTACTAGCTGAGAATGAGCAGTTCTTC. Together with reference TRBV5-1 and TRBJ2-1, the CDR3 gives the full variable domain: KAGVTQTPRYLIKTRGQQVTLSCSPISGHRSVSWYQQTPGQGLQFLFEYFSETQRNKGNFPGRFSGRQFSNSRSEMNVSTLELGDSALYLCASRVLAENEQFFGPGTRLTVL.

This clone showed up just a few times. The chain links TRBV30 to TRBJ1-1; a weak D match, TRBD1 (5 bases). V gave up 0 bases and J gave up 5 bases, with 7 bases separating them. Germline CDR1 GTSNPN, CDR2 SVGIG (reference sequence). This CDR3 is built from 12 residues. The CDR3 DNA is TGTGCCTGGAGTGTCAAGGGGACTGAAGCTTTCTTT. Amino acid sequence: CAWSVKGTEAFF.

V usage is TRBV6-1 and J usage is TRBJ1-5; D not certain. With 2 bases removed from V and 7 bases from J, the gap between germline ends came to 12 bases. This CDR3 is 14 amino acids long. The germline CDR1 and CDR2 sequences are MNHNS and SASEGT. The chain's CDR3 is CASSERTDGQPQHF. The CDR3 region has the DNA TGTGCCAGCAGTGAACGAACAGACGGGCAGCCCCAGCATTTT.

This rearrangement joins TRBV2 to TRBJ2-1; 8 bases map to TRBD1. The V gene end was trimmed by 8 bases and the J gene end by 4 bases; junction bases not matched to a gene: 10. The CDR3 contains 15 residues. The germline CDR1 and CDR2 sequences are SNHLY and FYNNEI. Here the CDR3 DNA reads TGTGCCAGCGAAGGAGCGACAGGGGTATACAATGAGCAGTTCTTC. It translates to CASEGATGVYNEQFF.

The CDR3 sequence: CASSPTGTGVGYTF. As DNA, the CDR3 is TGTGCCAGCTCACCAACCGGGACTGGGGTTGGCTACACCTTC. V usage is TRBV18 and J usage is TRBJ1-2; D may be TRBD1 (5 bases). The CDR3 has 14 amino acids. Germline V gives CDR1 KGHSH, CDR2 LQKENI. V lost 2 bases to trimming and J lost 7 bases, with 14 bases between them.